The clone carrying this TCR beta chain was seen a few times. The antigen is undetermined. The data are from a study of cytomegalovirus exposure and HLA in healthy donors. Findings and limits, study-wide: Investigators reported approximately 170 TCR beta chains as tied to cytomegalovirus.

TCRdb's table, derived via immunoSEQ multiplex PCR, lists solely in-frame clones and lacks some. In the table there are about 120,000 clones, nearly 90% of which are singletons. Specimen: PBMCs. This clonotype originated in a young woman in good health and CMV-seronegative.

CDR3 in amino acids: CASLRTGSYEQYF. CDR3 sequence (DNA): TGTGCCAGCCTTCGGACAGGTTCGTACGAGCAGTACTTC. J is TRBJ2-7 and V is TRBV2; TRBD1 matches at 7 bases. The CDR3 spans 13 residues. Per the germline V gene, CDR1 is SNHLY and CDR2 is FYNNEI. Losses at the gene ends were 8 bases for V and 4 bases for J; bases not matched to a gene: 8.